Sequencing of this TCR beta chain was carried out in a study of CD8 T cells in ankylosing spondylitis. General observations from the study: Reports say disease-linked clones showed up significantly more in matched ankylosing spondylitis synovial fluid.

Libraries for TCR beta were made by quantitative 5'-RACE with molecular barcodes. TCRdb re-derived calls from the 5' RACE reads in MiXCR, one entry per CDR3 protein. This table has 250,000 or so distinct CDR3 sequences, about 20% appearing once. Germline assignment: CDR1 SGHAT and CDR2 FQNNGV. The germline V and J ends were trimmed by 1 base and 0 bases, with 18 bases remaining between them. The CDR3 is 18 amino acids. As for this clonotype: The antigen remains unidentified.

The sequencing sample was made of blood, either unsorted or a sorted T cell fraction (not recorded which). The receptor's source is a male donor with ankylosing spondylitis or in good health (not recorded which). This rearrangement joins TRBV11-2 to TRBJ2-5; D gene ambiguous. The CDR3 region is CASSLVSSGPAYQETQYF. The CDR3, as DNA: TGTGCCAGCAGCTTAGTAAGCTCTGGGCCGGCCTACCAAGAGACCCAGTACTTC.